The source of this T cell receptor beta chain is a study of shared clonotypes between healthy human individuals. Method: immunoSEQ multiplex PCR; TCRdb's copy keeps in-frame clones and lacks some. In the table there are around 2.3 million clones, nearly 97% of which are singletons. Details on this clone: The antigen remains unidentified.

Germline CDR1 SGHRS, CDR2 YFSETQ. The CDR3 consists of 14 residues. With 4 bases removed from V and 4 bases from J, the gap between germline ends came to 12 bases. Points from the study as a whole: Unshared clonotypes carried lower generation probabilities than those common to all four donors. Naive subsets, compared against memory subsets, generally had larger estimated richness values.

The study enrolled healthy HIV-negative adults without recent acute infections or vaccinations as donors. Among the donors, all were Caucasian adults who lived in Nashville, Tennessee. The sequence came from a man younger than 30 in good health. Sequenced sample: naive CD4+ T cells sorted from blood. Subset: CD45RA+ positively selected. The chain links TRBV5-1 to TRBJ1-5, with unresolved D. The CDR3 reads CASSVGGQNQPQHF. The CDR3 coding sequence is TGCGCCAGCAGCGTCGGAGGGCAAAATCAGCCCCAGCATTTT.